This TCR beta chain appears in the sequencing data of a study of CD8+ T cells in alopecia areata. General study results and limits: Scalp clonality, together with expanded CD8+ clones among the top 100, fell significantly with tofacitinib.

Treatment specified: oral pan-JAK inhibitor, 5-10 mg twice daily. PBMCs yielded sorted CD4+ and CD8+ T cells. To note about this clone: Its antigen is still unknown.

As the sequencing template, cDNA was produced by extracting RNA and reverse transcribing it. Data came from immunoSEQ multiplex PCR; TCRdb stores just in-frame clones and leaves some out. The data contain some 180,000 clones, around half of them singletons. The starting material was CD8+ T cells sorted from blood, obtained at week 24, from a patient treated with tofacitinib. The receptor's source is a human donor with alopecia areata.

CDR3 bases: TGCGCCAGCAGCGAAGGGGTTGGGGATGGCTACACCTTC. Amino acid sequence: CASSEGVGDGYTF. The rearrangement uses TRBV4-1 and TRBJ1-2; possibly TRBD1 for D (5 bases). The CDR3 has 13 residues. Germline V gene lookup returns CDR1 MGHRA and CDR2 YSYEKL. Trimming shortened V by 5 bases and J by 6 bases, and 13 bases separated the two germline ends.